The rows below give T cell receptor beta chains drawn from one sample of a study of blood T cells in healthy people across ages. TCRdb re-called the 5' RACE reads with MiXCR, one entry per CDR3 protein. The sample lists 1.5 million to 2 million distinct CDR3 sequences; about 32% were seen once. The source material was blood. The receptors come from a woman aged 30 to 39 in good health. Each CDR3 is given with its conserved first and last residue. A D gene is named only where the DNA matches it firmly. Where a row states a size, it is once, few, many or the class of an expanded clone; other rows omit it.

>TRBJ2-6|TRBV27|TRBD1|16|-
TGTGCCAGCAGTAAGGGACAGATCTCTGGGGCCAGCGTCCTGACTTTC
CASSKGQISGASVLTF
>TRBJ2-1|TRBV19|-|16|-
TGTGCCAGTAGTATAGGATCTCTAGCCCCCTACAATGAGCAGTTCTTC
CASSIGSLAPYNEQFF
>TRBJ2-3|TRBV20-1|-|14|-
TGCAGTGCCGATTCGGGGCCAGGCACAGATACGCAGTATTTT
CSADSGPGTDTQYF
>TRBJ2-7|TRBV7-9|TRBD1|17|-
TGTGCCAGCAGCTTAAGGCAGCCGGGACAGGGTTTTGCCGAGCAGTACTTC
CASSLRQPGQGFAEQYF
>TRBJ2-5|TRBV29-1|TRBD2|16|many
TGCAGCGTTGAAGGTTTAGCGGGGGCCCGCCAAGAGACCCAGTACTTC
CSVEGLAGARQETQYF
>TRBJ2-1|TRBV9|TRBD1|17|-
TGTGCCAGCAGCGTGGGTACCGGGACAGCCCGAGGGGATGAGCAGTTCTTC
CASSVGTGTARGDEQFF
>TRBJ1-3|TRBV12-3/TRBV12-4|-|15|-
TGTGCCAGCAGGGACAGAGGAATCTCTGGAAACACCATATATTTT
CASRDRGISGNTIYF
>TRBJ1-5|TRBV20-1|-|16|-
TGCAGTGCTAGAGATGGTTACAGTCCAATCAATCAGCCCCAGCATTTT
CSARDGYSPINQPQHF
>TRBJ1-6|TRBV5-1|TRBD1|14|-
TGCGCCAGCAGCTACGACAGGGACAATTCACCCCTCCACTTT
CASSYDRDNSPLHF
>TRBJ2-1|TRBV9|-|13|-
TGTGCCAGCAGCGTAGAAGCGGTTCATGAGCAGTTCTTC
CASSVEAVHEQFF
>TRBJ2-1|TRBV6-5|-|13|-
TGTGCCAGCAGTTATTTTGAATCGACGGAGCAGTTCTTC
CASSYFESTEQFF
>TRBJ1-5|TRBV19|-|15|-
TGTGCCAGTATGCCTGCGGGCCGTAGCAATCAGCCCCAGCATTTT
CASMPAGRSNQPQHF
>TRBJ2-7|TRBV28|-|15|-
TGTGCCAGCAGTCTGCCCACCTTGGGGGCATACGAGCAGTACTTC
CASSLPTLGAYEQYF
>TRBJ2-1|TRBV3-1|-|13|-
TGTGCCAGCAGCCAAGGGTTCTCGGTTGAGCAGTTCTTC
CASSQGFSVEQFF
>TRBJ2-1|TRBV3-1|-|17|-
TGTGCCAGCAGCCAGGGGGCCGGGACTATTCGTTACAATGAGCAGTTCTTC
CASSQGAGTIRYNEQFF
>TRBJ1-4|TRBV10-3|TRBD1|15|-
TGTGCCATCAGTGCATCAGGGGGCGCGAATGAAAAACTGTTTTTT
CAISASGGANEKLFF
>TRBJ1-2|TRBV3-1|-|18|-
TGTGCCAGCAGCCAACACCATTGGGGAGAAGAAGGGGGGAATGGCTACACCTTC
CASSQHHWGEEGGNGYTF
>TRBJ2-1|TRBV19|TRBD2|15|-
TGTGCCAGTAGGCTACTAGCGGGCTCCTACAGTGAGCAGTTCTTC
CASRLLAGSYSEQFF
>TRBJ2-1|TRBV3-1|-|16|-
TGTGCCAGCAGCCACTCGCAGGGGCGGGGTTACAATGAGCAGTTCTTC
CASSHSQGRGYNEQFF
>TRBJ1-2|TRBV4-2|TRBD1|17|-
TGTGCCAGCAGCCAAGATTCCCAAGAGGGACAGCACTATGGCTACACCTTC
CASSQDSQEGQHYGYTF
>TRBJ2-3|TRBV20-1|TRBD2|16|-
TGCAGTGTTAGAATAGCGGGAGGGCATGACACAGATACGCAGTATTTT
CSVRIAGGHDTDTQYF
>TRBJ2-7|TRBV29-1|TRBD1|13|-
TGCAGCGTCCAGGGACAGGGCTACTACGAGCAGTACTTC
CSVQGQGYYEQYF
>TRBJ2-1|TRBV7-2|-|14|many
TGTGCCAGCAGTAGGGGGGGGATATACAATGAGCAGTTCTTC
CASSRGGIYNEQFF
>TRBJ2-7|TRBV6-6|TRBD2|15|-
TGTGCCAGCAGTTACGTCCGGGAGGGCTTGTACGAGCAGTACTTC
CASSYVREGLYEQYF
>TRBJ2-1|TRBV20-1|TRBD2|18|-
TGCAGTGCTGGAGAAGGGACTAGCGGGGGACGGAGAAACAATGAGCAGTTCTTC
CSAGEGTSGGRRNNEQFF
>TRBJ2-3|TRBV29-1|TRBD1|15|many
TGCAGCGTTAAGACAGGGCTACTCAACACAGATACGCAGTATTTT
CSVKTGLLNTDTQYF
>TRBJ2-7|TRBV20-1|TRBD2|14|-
TGCAGTGCTAGCGGGGCTAGCGGGGGCTACGAGCAGTACTTC
CSASGASGGYEQYF
>TRBJ2-7|TRBV6-6|-|15|few
TGTGCCAGCAGTTACACGCCCCAGGCCACCTACGAGCAGTACTTC
CASSYTPQATYEQYF
>TRBJ2-3|TRBV19|-|15|-
TGTGCCAGTAGTATAGGTGGGGCTAACACAGATACGCAGTATTTT
CASSIGGANTDTQYF
>TRBJ1-2|TRBV20-1|-|14|-
TGCAGTGCTAGATCCCCCACAGGGCCCTATGGCTACACCTTC
CSARSPTGPYGYTF
>TRBJ2-3|TRBV20-1|-|14|few
TGCAGTGCTAGGCGGTGGGGTAGCACAGATACGCAGTATTTT
CSARRWGSTDTQYF
>TRBJ1-2|TRBV4-1|TRBD1|16|many
TGCGCCAGCAGCCAGACGGACAGGGGGCCTAACTATGGCTACACCTTC
CASSQTDRGPNYGYTF
>TRBJ1-1|TRBV29-1|-|12|few
TGCAGCGTTGTAGAGGGGCTTTCTGAAGCTTTCTTT
CSVVEGLSEAFF
>TRBJ1-1|TRBV20-1|-|12|-
TGCAGTGCTAGAAAGGGATCCTCTGAAGCTTTCTTT
CSARKGSSEAFF
>TRBJ2-3|TRBV10-3|-|13|-
TGTGCCATCAATGGGGCCCACACAGATACGCAGTATTTT
CAINGAHTDTQYF
>TRBJ2-7|TRBV2|TRBD2|16|few
TGTGCCAGCGGGACTAGCGGGACCGAGGCCACCTACGAGCAGTACTTC
CASGTSGTEATYEQYF
>TRBJ2-7|TRBV5-6|TRBD2|15|few
TGTGCCAGCAGCTTGTGGGCGCGGGAGGTCAACGAGCAGTACTTC
CASSLWAREVNEQYF
>TRBJ1-2|TRBV29-1|TRBD1|15|-
TGCAGCGTTGAAGGCCCCCAGGGGGCGGACTATGGCTACACCTTC
CSVEGPQGADYGYTF
>TRBJ2-3|TRBV6-5|TRBD1|14|many
TGTGCCAGCAGGCCCGGGACAGGAACAGATACGCAGTATTTT
CASRPGTGTDTQYF
>TRBJ2-1|TRBV9|TRBD2|14|few
TGTGCCAGCAGCGTAGCTGGCCTAGCGGGGGAGCAGTTCTTC
CASSVAGLAGEQFF
>TRBJ2-3|TRBV5-4|-|14|-
TGTGCCAGCAGCTGGATAGGGACTACAGATACGCAGTATTTT
CASSWIGTTDTQYF
>TRBJ2-7|TRBV4-1|-|14|few
TGCGCCAGCAGCCAAGCTCAAGACCCTAGGGAGCAGTACTTC
CASSQAQDPREQYF
>TRBJ2-5|TRBV7-2|TRBD2|15|few
TGTGCCAGCAGCTTTAGCGGGGGGGCCTGGGAGACCCAGTACTTC
CASSFSGGAWETQYF
>TRBJ2-3|TRBV9|-|16|few
TGTGCCAGCAGCCCACAGGGGACTACAAGCACAGATACGCAGTATTTT
CASSPQGTTSTDTQYF